Below, 30 T cell receptor beta chains from the same sample are listed, as sequenced in a study of T cells after yellow fever vaccination (dated by TCRdb to between 2019 and 2020). Library creation used 5' RACE. TCRdb names Illumina HiSeq 2500 as the instrument used. The public reads were reprocessed in TCRdb via fastp at Q25 and MiXCR, keeping in-frame beta chains. Identical CDR3 protein sequences are pooled into one entry, listed with their most common genes and DNA. Counted in this sample were about 75,000 distinct CDR3 sequences; around 7% of them appeared once. The ten largest clones add up to approximately 29% of the sample. The treatment or condition label of this sample denotes: live attenuated yellow fever vaccine strain. The material sequenced was CD8+ T cells sorted from PBMCs, taken 10 days after the first yellow fever vaccination. The receptors here all came from a young man who received the YFV17D yellow fever vaccine.

The sample holds many counts of this clonotype. The rearrangement uses TRBV7-2 and TRBJ2-1, with D perhaps being TRBD1 or TRBD2 (6 bases each). The CDR3 extends over 17 amino acids. V lost 2 bases, J lost 0 bases, and 14 bases lay in between. Per the germline V gene, CDR1 is SGHTA and CDR2 is FQGNSA. In DNA form, the CDR3 reads TGTGCCAGCAGCTTATGGCCACGGGGGCCCTCCTACAATGAGCAGTTCTTC. It is translated as CASSLWPRGPSYNEQFF.

This clonotype came up many times. V usage is TRBV4-3 and J usage is TRBJ1-2, with D perhaps matching TRBD1 (5 bases). The CDR3 is 16 residues long. V lost 1 base to trimming and J lost 3 bases, with 15 bases between them. Germline V gives CDR1 LGHNA, CDR2 YSLEER. The CDR3 DNA reads TGCGCCAGCAGCCAAGCAGGGAGGGGTAGAGACTATGGCTACACCTTC. This gives the protein CASSQAGRGRDYGYTF.

The sample holds a few counts of this clonotype. The V gene is TRBV7-9, the J gene TRBJ2-3; tentatively, D is TRBD1 (5 bases). Per the germline V gene, CDR1 is SEHNR and CDR2 is FQNEAQ (reference sequence). Trimming stripped 6 bases from V and 2 bases from J, with 21 bases between. CDR3 length: 17 amino acids. The chain's CDR3 is CASSLGHPNESTDTQYF. The CDR3 coding sequence is TGTGCCAGCAGTCTGGGGCACCCGAACGAATCCACAGATACGCAGTATTTT.

At least ten counts were recorded for this clonotype. The chain carries TRBV28 and TRBJ2-3, with TRBD1 matching over 7 bases. The V gene's germline CDR1 is MDHEN and CDR2 SYDVKM. The CDR3 is made up of 16 amino acids. Losses at the gene ends were 6 bases for V and 2 bases for J; bases not matched to a gene: 11. The CDR3 DNA is TGTGCCAGCAGAGATACCGACAGGGTCTACACAGATACGCAGTATTTT. Its translation is CASRDTDRVYTDTQYF.

This clonotype occurred many times. This chain connects TRBV27 to TRBJ2-5, with D unresolved. Germline CDR1 and CDR2: MNHEY and SMNVEV (reference sequence). V lost 3 bases to trimming and J lost 5 bases, with 10 bases between them. This CDR3 spans 13 amino acids. CDR3 bases: TGTGCCAGCAGTTTTTCGCAGACGGAGACCCAGTACTTC. It is translated as CASSFSQTETQYF.

In its sample, this clonotype was seen many times. The chain combines TRBV20-1 with TRBJ1-6; D unclear. Germline CDR1 is DFQATT and CDR2 is SNEGSKA (reference sequence). The CDR3 consists of 12 residues. Between the trimmed V and J ends, which lost 6 bases and 9 bases, there was a span of 12 bases. The CDR3 region is CSADEWSSPLHF. For the CDR3, the DNA is TGCAGTGCGGACGAATGGAGTTCACCCCTCCACTTT.

This clonotype showed up many times. Compared with germline, one end of the junction differs, possibly owing to a read error. The chain combines TRBV4-1 with TRBJ2-5; maybe TRBD1 (6 bases). This CDR3 has 14 residues. Looked up from germline, CDR1 is MGHRA and CDR2 is YSYEKL. The CDR3 loop is CATSSSAGVETQYF. In DNA form, the CDR3 reads TGCGCCACCAGCAGCAGTGCAGGGGTCGAGACCCAGTACTTC.

This clonotype was detected many times. The rearrangement uses TRBV7-9 and TRBJ2-1, with TRBD2 as a possible D gene (6 bases). CDR3 length: 17 residues. Looked up from germline, CDR1 is SEHNR and CDR2 is FQNEAQ (reference sequence). V lost 4 bases, J lost 3 bases, and 19 bases lay in between. In DNA form, the CDR3 reads TGTGCCAGCAGCTCCGCCTTGCGGACGGGGGACTACAATGAGCAGTTCTTC. Amino acid sequence: CASSSALRTGDYNEQFF.

As regards this clonotype: A much larger clone lies one base from this, so it may be a read error. V gene TRBV27 combines with J gene TRBJ1-6; a weak D match, TRBD1 (5 bases). Trimming took 5 bases from V and 9 from J, leaving 14 bases between them. Looked up from germline, CDR1 is MNHEY and CDR2 is SMNVEV (reference sequence). CDR3 length equals 14 residues. The CDR3 bases are TGTGCCAGCAGTCCCGGGGGGATAGGTTCACCCCTCCACTTT. Its protein is CASSPGGIGSPLHF.

This clonotype has only a few counts. The rearrangement uses TRBV5-1 and TRBJ2-7, with 7 bases matching TRBD1. The CDR3 is made up of 15 amino acids. Germline V gene lookup returns CDR1 SGHRS and CDR2 YFSETQ. The junction had 5 bases not matched to a gene; V was cut back by 2 bases and J by 0 bases. The CDR3: CASSFARDSSYEQYF. CDR3 nucleotide sequence: TGCGCCAGCAGCTTTGCTCGGGACAGCTCCTACGAGCAGTACTTC.

This clonotype was recorded many times. The chain joins TRBV6-2 or TRBV6-3 to TRBJ2-7, with a possible D match to TRBD1 (5 bases). Germline values: CDR1 MNHEY, CDR2 SVGEGT. This CDR3 has 14 amino acids. Trimming removed 2 bases from V and 7 bases from J, with 15 bases in between. CDR3 DNA: TGTGCCAGCAGTTACGGGCCAGGGCGATGGGAGCAGTACGTC. Its translation: CASSYGPGRWEQYV.

Ten or more counts support this clonotype. V gene TRBV7-2 combines with J gene TRBJ2-7; maybe TRBD2 (5 bases). Germline CDR1 SGHTA, CDR2 FQGNSA. Deletions cut 5 bases from V and 8 bases from J, with 13 bases between. The CDR3 has 12 residues. The CDR3 here is CASSEGGSQQYF. The CDR3 DNA reads TGTGCCAGCAGCGAAGGAGGCTCACAGCAGTACTTC.

V usage is TRBV7-8 and J usage is TRBJ1-6, with no clear D. Trimming shortened V by 7 bases and J by 4 bases, and 5 bases separated the two germline ends. The CDR3 is 12 amino acids. Germline-derived CDR1 and CDR2 are SGHVS and FQNEAQ. In DNA, the CDR3 is TGTGCCAGCACCACATATAATTCACCCCTCCACTTT. This gives the protein CASTTYNSPLHF.

Many counts were recorded for this clonotype. This chain links TRBV7-2 with TRBJ2-5, with 10 bases matching TRBD2. CDR3 length: 15 amino acids. Germline V lookup: CDR1 SGHTA, CDR2 FQGNSA. The trim removed 3 bases at V and 2 bases at J, leaving 3 bases unmatched. The chain's CDR3 is CASSFTSGVQETQYF. The CDR3 DNA reads TGTGCCAGCAGCTTCACTAGCGGGGTTCAAGAGACCCAGTACTTC.

This clonotype was detected ten times or more. The chain combines TRBV15 with TRBJ1-2, with D perhaps matching TRBD1 (5 bases). Germline-derived CDR1 and CDR2 are LNHNV and YYDKDF (reference sequence). There are 15 residues in the CDR3. V lost 0 bases and J 6 bases, leaving 14 bases between the germline ends. The CDR3 protein is CATSRDAGGKDGYTF. CDR3 sequence (DNA): TGTGCCACCAGCAGAGATGCGGGGGGAAAGGATGGCTACACCTTC.

This clonotype was counted a few times. The J gene is TRBJ1-2, the V gene TRBV5-5, with D possibly matching TRBD1 (6 bases). V gave up 1 base and J gave up 7 bases, with 11 bases separating them. The CDR3 is 13 amino acids. The germline gives CDR1 SGHKS, CDR2 YYEKEE (reference sequence). In DNA, the CDR3 is TGTGCCAGCAGCTTGACAGGGTACGGTGGCTACACCTTC. The encoded protein is CASSLTGYGGYTF.

In this sample, this clonotype turned up many times. This chain uses TRBV7-3 with TRBJ2-3; maybe TRBD1 (5 bases). Germline V gene data show CDR1 as SGHTA and CDR2 as FQGTGA. This CDR3 comprises 13 residues. Trimming cost V 5 bases and J 1 base, with 7 bases left between them. Written as DNA, the CDR3 is TGTGCCAGCAGCGTGACAGGCACAGATACGCAGTATTTT. Protein: CASSVTGTDTQYF. The entire variable domain, with the rest obtained from reference TRBV7-3 and TRBJ2-3, is as follows: GAGVSQTPSNKVTEKGKYVELRCDPISGHTALYWYRQSLGQGPEFLIYFQGTGAADDSGLPNDRFFAVRPEGSVSTLKIQRTERGDSAVYLCASSVTGTDTQYFGPGTRLTVL.

This clonotype was detected many times. The chain combines TRBV21-1 with TRBJ1-2. TRBV21-1 is marked as a pseudogene. The CDR3 length is 15 residues. CDR3 in DNA: TGTGCCAGCAGCAAAGTGAATCCCTCCCGATATGGCTACACCTTC. It specifies CASSKVNPSRYGYTF.

This clonotype was found many times. The rearrangement uses TRBV6-5 and TRBJ2-2, with D perhaps TRBD1 or TRBD2 (5 bases each). This CDR3 region has 16 residues. Germline values: CDR1 MNHEY, CDR2 SVGAGI. Trimming removed 1 base at V and 6 bases at J, with 15 bases between. The CDR3 region has the DNA TGTGCCAGCAGTTACTTGGGACCGGGGCCCTCCGGGGAGCTGTTTTTT. Translating gives CASSYLGPGPSGELFF.

This clonotype has more than one count but fewer than ten. The chain has TRBV7-6 and TRBJ2-5; D is unclear. The CDR3 length is 12 residues. Germline CDR1 and CDR2: SGHVS and FNYEAQ. V was cut by 2 bases and J by 5 bases, with 6 bases left in between. The CDR3 sequence is CASSLILETQYF. Written as DNA, the CDR3 is TGTGCCAGCAGCTTAATCCTGGAGACCCAGTACTTC.

This clonotype was detected ten times or more. V usage is TRBV20-1 and J usage is TRBJ1-5; D gene uncertain. Germline assignment: CDR1 DFQATT and CDR2 SNEGSKA (reference sequence). The CDR3 runs 15 residues. V lost 4 bases and J 9 bases, leaving 22 bases between the germline ends. In DNA form, the CDR3 reads TGCAGTGCTACCCCCCTGCAGGCCCTCACTCGGCCCCAGCATTTT. Translating it yields CSATPLQALTRPQHF.

This clonotype was counted ten times or more. V is TRBV2 and J is TRBJ1-5, with D maybe TRBD1 (6 bases). Germline lookup yields CDR1 SNHLY and CDR2 FYNNEI. Trimming stripped 6 bases from V and 3 bases from J, with 15 bases between. CDR3 size: 15 residues. CDR3 loop: CASREDSSYNQPQHF. CDR3 in DNA: TGTGCCAGCAGGGAGGACAGCTCTTACAATCAGCCCCAGCATTTT.

A few counts support this clonotype. V is TRBV10-2 and J is TRBJ2-7; TRBD2 agrees at 9 bases. Germline CDR1 WSHSY, CDR2 SAAADI. This CDR3 spans 15 amino acids. V was clipped by 7 bases and J by 2 bases; unmatched bases: 9. The CDR3 DNA reads TGCGCCAGCATTCGGCCTAGCGGGGACACCTACGAGCAGTACTTC. Translating gives CASIRPSGDTYEQYF.

J is TRBJ2-7 and V is TRBV25-1; TRBD1 is a possible D gene (6 bases). This CDR3 contains 14 residues. Trimming took 4 bases from V and 1 from J, leaving 11 bases between them. Germline V gives CDR1 MGHDK, CDR2 SYGVNS. The CDR3 DNA sequence: TGTGCCAGCAGTGCAGGGGCTGGGTCCTACGAGCAGTACGTC. Translated: CASSAGAGSYEQYV.

The sample holds many counts of this clonotype. V usage is TRBV6-1 and J usage is TRBJ1-1; 10 nucleotides match TRBD1. The CDR3 loop spans 14 amino acids. V lost 5 bases to trimming and J lost 4 bases; unmatched junction nucleotides: 4. The germline gives CDR1 MNHNS, CDR2 SASEGT. CDR3 residues: CASSPRTGGTEAFF. The CDR3 DNA follows: TGTGCCAGCAGTCCCAGGACAGGGGGCACTGAAGCTTTCTTT.

This clonotype was seen a handful of times. The chain couples TRBV7-9 to TRBJ2-7; 10 bases agree with TRBD1. V lost 5 bases, J lost 3 bases, and 4 bases stayed unmatched. The CDR3 consists of 14 residues. Germline V CDR1 and CDR2: SEHNR, FQNEAQ (reference sequence). Here the CDR3 DNA reads TGTGCCAGCAGCACGACAGGGGGCGGCTACGAGCAGTACTTC. It encodes CASSTTGGGYEQYF.

This chain connects TRBV11-2 to TRBJ2-7, with a weak D call TRBD1 (6 bases). CDR1 SGHAT and CDR2 FQNNGV come from the germline V gene. Trimming took off 5 bases at V and 3 bases at J, with 11 bases between the two ends. The CDR3 covers 13 residues. The CDR3 sequence is CASSLWDIYEQYF. The CDR3 nucleotides read TGTGCCAGCAGCCTTTGGGACATCTACGAGCAGTACTTC.

This clonotype was counted ten times or more. The rearrangement uses TRBV4-2 and TRBJ2-7; D is uncertain. V was shortened by 1 base and J by 1 base, with 11 bases between the two germline ends. CDR1 and CDR2 from the germline V gene are LGHNA and YNFKEQ. CDR3 length: 15 amino acids. This chain's CDR3 is CASSQGIGLSYEQYF. Here the CDR3 DNA reads TGTGCCAGCAGCCAAGGGATAGGGCTTTCCTACGAGCAGTACTTC.

This clonotype was seen at least ten times. V and J are TRBV9 and TRBJ2-3; D remains unclear. Germline CDR1 is SGDLS and CDR2 is YYNGEE. The CDR3 has 14 amino acids. V gave up 3 bases and J gave up 0 bases, with 8 bases separating them. The CDR3 nucleotides are TGTGCCAGCAGCGGAAGGGCTAGCACAGATACGCAGTATTTT. This gives the protein CASSGRASTDTQYF.

On this clonotype itself: This may stem from a read error, because a much larger clone lies one nucleotide away. The J gene is TRBJ2-3, the V gene TRBV6-6; D is ambiguous. The V end lost 7 bases, the J end lost 14 bases, and 19 bases lay between the germline ends. Germline V CDR1 and CDR2: MNHNY, SVGAGI (reference sequence). The CDR3 has 12 amino acids. The CDR3 spells CASTSAPRTLYF. Here the CDR3 DNA reads TGTGCCAGCACTTCGGCCCCACGGACCTTGTATTTT.